This T cell receptor (beta chain) was obtained from a study of memory CD4+ T cells and cytomegalovirus serostatus. TCRdb keeps only in-frame clones here, not all; method: immunoSEQ multiplex PCR. The sample holds 25,000 to 30,000 clones; over 70% are singletons and the top ten take 1%. Germline V gene sequence: CDR1 ENHRY, CDR2 SYGVKD. There are 17 residues in the CDR3. Trimming took 2 bases from V and 4 from J; bases not matched to a gene: 13. Single viable CD3+CD4+CD8-CD45RO+ cells were sorted as the memory CD4+ T cells. Serum IgG to CMV pp150, pp28, p38 and p52 defined serostatus. The chain links TRBV10-3 to TRBJ1-2; 7 nucleotides match TRBD1. This sequence was found in an adult in good health and CMV-seronegative. Sequencing was performed on memory CD4+ T cells from blood. The chain's CDR3 is CAISETPPGQKPYGYTF. The CDR3 DNA reads TGTGCCATCAGTGAGACCCCCCCGGGACAGAAGCCCTATGGCTACACCTTC.